Each of the 15 T cell receptor beta chains below was sequenced from the same sample in a study of T cells in localized non-small cell lung cancer. The assay was immunoSEQ multiplex PCR, and TCRdb's table has in-frame clones only and misses some. The sample has some 80,000 clones; 84% are singletons. Sequenced here: peripheral blood, sampled before any cancer treatment. These receptors all stem from a man aged 40 to 69 with stage I lung adenocarcinoma.

This clone occurred a few times. The chain is built from TRBV9 and TRBJ1-2; tentative D call: TRBD1 (6 bases). Trimming took 5 bases from V and 5 from J, leaving 10 bases between them. Germline-derived CDR1 and CDR2 are SGDLS and YYNGEE. The CDR3 totals 12 residues. This CDR3 is CASRQQGYGYTF. DNA for the CDR3: TGTGCCAGCAGACAACAGGGATATGGCTACACCTTC. Using reference TRBV9 and TRBJ1-2 for the parts outside the CDR3, the full variable domain is DSGVTQTPKHLITATGQRVTLRCSPRSGDLSVYWYQQSLDQGLQFLIQYYNGEERAKGNILERFSAQQFPDLHSELNLSSLELGDSALYFCASRQQGYGYTFGSGTRLTVV.

The chain is built from TRBV5-1 and TRBJ2-7; 10 bases agree with TRBD1. Germline CDR1 and CDR2: SGHRS and YFSETQ. The junction had 6 bases not matched to a gene; V was cut back by 4 bases and J by 2 bases. CDR3 length: 15 amino acids. CDR3 loop: CASSPTGTGAYEQYF. The CDR3 nucleotides read TGCGCCAGCAGCCCGACCGGGACAGGGGCCTACGAGCAGTACTTC.

This chain links TRBV19 with TRBJ2-7; 7 bases fit TRBD2. Germline V gives CDR1 LNHDA, CDR2 SQIVND (reference sequence). The CDR3 spans 16 residues. The V segment lost 5 bases and the J segment 2 bases; nucleotides outside the gene matches: 12. In DNA, the CDR3 is TGTGCCAGTAGTCGACCGACCAGCGGGGCGACCTACGAGCAGTACTTC. Residues: CASSRPTSGATYEQYF. Based on the CDR3 plus reference TRBV19 and TRBJ2-7, the full variable domain is DGGITQSPKYLFRKEGQNVTLSCEQNLNHDAMYWYRQDPGQGLRLIYYSQIVNDFQKGDIAEGYSVSREKKESFPLTVTSAQKNPTAFYLCASSRPTSGATYEQYFGPGTRLTVT.

This clone was found a few times. J is TRBJ1-1 and V is TRBV4-3, with D possibly matching TRBD1 (6 bases). Trimming removed 0 bases at V and 5 bases at J, with 13 bases between. Germline CDR1 and CDR2: LGHNA and YSLEER. CDR3 size: 15 residues. CDR3 protein: CASSQDPGEGTEAFF. CDR3 nucleotides: TGCGCCAGCAGCCAAGATCCAGGGGAAGGGACTGAAGCTTTCTTT.

The chain has TRBV29-1 and TRBJ1-5; no clear D gene. Trimming left V 5 bases short and J 0 bases short, with 8 bases between. This CDR3 has 13 residues. Germline values: CDR1 SQVTM, CDR2 ANQGSEA. The CDR3 DNA is TGCAGCGTTATCGTATATAGCAATCAGCCCCAGCATTTT. This translates into CSVIVYSNQPQHF.

The chain links TRBV9 to TRBJ2-1, with 10 positions matching TRBD2. The CDR3 loop spans 15 amino acids. After removal of 4 bases from V and 6 bases from J, the junction contained 7 bases not matched to a gene. Germline loops: CDR1 SGDLS, CDR2 YYNGEE. The CDR3 DNA reads TGTGCCAGCAGCCAAGATAGCGGGGGGCCCAATGAGCAGTTCTTC. Protein product: CASSQDSGGPNEQFF.

CDR3 nucleotides: TGTGCCAGCAGTTCTTGGGACAGGGAAAACACTGAAGCTTTCTTT. Amino acids: CASSSWDRENTEAFF. V gene TRBV27 combines with J gene TRBJ1-1; 9 bases are shared with TRBD1. Germline V gene sequence: CDR1 MNHEY, CDR2 SMNVEV (reference sequence). CDR3 size: 15 residues. The junction had 5 bases not matched to a gene; V was cut back by 4 bases and J by 2 bases.

Here the CDR3 reads CASSQGLVTDTQYF. The CDR3 nucleotides read TGTGCCAGCAGCCAGGGACTAGTTACCGATACGCAGTATTTT. The V gene is TRBV11-3, the J gene TRBJ2-3; 8 bases line up with TRBD2. Germline trimming cut 5 bases from V and 6 bases from J; bases unmatched to any gene: 7. Germline V gene sequence: CDR1 SGHNT, CDR2 YENEEA. The CDR3 covers 14 residues.

The count of this clone is one. This chain joins TRBV5-1 and TRBJ1-1; tentative D call: TRBD1 (5 bases). V was trimmed by 3 bases and J by 4 bases, leaving 10 bases between them. Germline V CDR1 and CDR2: SGHRS, YFSETQ. The CDR3 is made up of 13 amino acids. The CDR3 region is CASSSSGGTEAFF. DNA of the CDR3: TGCGCCAGCAGCTCATCCGGGGGCACTGAAGCTTTCTTT.

This chain uses TRBV5-1 with TRBJ2-5; 7 nucleotides align to TRBD2. Germline V gives CDR1 SGHRS, CDR2 YFSETQ. The CDR3 has 16 residues. V was clipped by 2 bases and J by 2 bases; unmatched bases: 9. CDR3 DNA sequence: TGCGCCAGCAGCTTCTTTCAAAGCGGGGAACAAGAGACCCAGTACTTC. Amino acids: CASSFFQSGEQETQYF.

The chain is built from TRBV7-3 and TRBJ2-1, with D maybe TRBD2 (5 bases). V shed 1 base and J shed 0 bases, with 10 bases lying between them. Germline CDR1 and CDR2: SGHTA and FQGTGA. The CDR3 covers 16 residues. The CDR3 region has the DNA TGTGCCAGCAGCTTAAACGACGGAGGCTCCTACAATGAGCAGTTCTTC. Encoded protein: CASSLNDGGSYNEQFF. Based on the CDR3 plus reference TRBV7-3 and TRBJ2-1, the full variable domain is GAGVSQTPSNKVTEKGKYVELRCDPISGHTALYWYRQSLGQGPEFLIYFQGTGAADDSGLPNDRFFAVRPEGSVSTLKIQRTERGDSAVYLCASSLNDGGSYNEQFFGPGTRLTVL.

This rearrangement joins TRBV5-1 to TRBJ2-7; 8 bases fit TRBD1. J lost 2 bases, V lost 8 bases, and 15 bases had no gene match. There are 16 residues in the CDR3. Germline V lookup: CDR1 SGHRS, CDR2 YFSETQ. The CDR3 sequence is CASQTIGQGLAYEQYF. The CDR3 DNA follows: TGCGCCAGTCAAACCATCGGACAGGGATTAGCCTACGAGCAGTACTTC.

A single count supports this clone. The V gene is TRBV4-1, the J gene TRBJ1-5; D perhaps matches TRBD1 (5 bases). Trimming pared 0 bases from V and 1 base from J, leaving 10 bases between. Germline CDR1 is MGHRA and CDR2 is YSYEKL. This CDR3 has 16 residues. In nucleotides, the CDR3 is TGCGCCAGCAGCCAAGATCGAGAGGGGAGCAATCAGCCCCAGCATTTT. Translation: CASSQDREGSNQPQHF.

The chain joins TRBV19 to TRBJ2-7; D is uncertain. The V gene lost 6 bases and the J gene lost 6 bases, with 12 bases spanning the gap. CDR1 and CDR2 (germline): LNHDA, SQIVND (reference sequence). This CDR3 is built from 12 residues. The CDR3 DNA follows: TGTGCCAGTAGGGGCGAAAGGAGCGAGCAGTACTTC. Protein: CASRGERSEQYF. Full variable domain (rest looked up from reference TRBV19 and TRBJ2-7): DGGITQSPKYLFRKEGQNVTLSCEQNLNHDAMYWYRQDPGQGLRLIYYSQIVNDFQKGDIAEGYSVSREKKESFPLTVTSAQKNPTAFYLCASRGERSEQYFGPGTRLTVT.

There are a few counts of this clone. The chain combines TRBV10-3 with TRBJ2-1; TRBD2 agrees at 9 bases. Losses at the gene ends were 2 bases for V and 4 bases for J; bases not matched to a gene: 9. The CDR3 length is 17 residues. Germline V CDR1 and CDR2: ENHRY, SYGVKD. The CDR3 region is CAISEPRLAVGYNEQFF. The CDR3, as DNA: TGTGCCATCAGTGAGCCGCGACTAGCGGTTGGGTACAATGAGCAGTTCTTC.